The rows below give T cell receptor beta chains drawn from one sample of a study of circulating tumor DNA in untreated peripheral T-cell lymphoma. Measured with immunoSEQ multiplex PCR; TCRdb has only the in-frame clones, and not every one. The table includes about 10,000 clones, about 76% detected once. Sequenced input: tumor tissue. The receptors derive from a human donor with peripheral T-cell lymphoma. The CDR3 runs from the conserved cysteine through the conserved F or W. The D gene is left open where the match is weak. Not every row has a clone size; where given, it reads once, few, many or a size class.

v_gene,j_gene,abundance,d_gene,CDR3nt,CDR3aa
TRBV10-2,TRBJ1-5,-,-,TGCGCCAGCAGTGAGGGACTCAATCAGCCCCAGCATTTT,CASSEGLNQPQHF
TRBV25-1,TRBJ1-2,-,-,TGTGCCAGCAGTAAGGATAACTATGGCTACACCTTC,CASSKDNYGYTF
TRBV6-8,TRBJ2-5,few,TRBD2,TGTGCCAGCAGCCCGCGGGCTAGCGGGGGGGAGACCCAGTACTTC,CASSPRASGGETQYF
TRBV29-1,TRBJ2-1,few,TRBD2,TGCAGCGTAGGCAAGCGGGGGAGGACCTACAATGAGCAGTTCTTC,CSVGKRGRTYNEQFF
TRBV29-1,TRBJ2-7,-,-,TGCAGCGTTACTGCGGGGATCTCCTACGAGCAGTACTTC,CSVTAGISYEQYF
TRBV7-5,TRBJ2-1,-,-,TGTGCCAGCAGCTACACCGGGACCTCGACGAATGAGCAGTTCTTC,CASSYTGTSTNEQFF
TRBV5-1,TRBJ2-1,-,-,TGCGCCAGCACTCAAGGGGTGGGCGGGGACTCCAATGAGCAGTTCTTC,CASTQGVGGDSNEQFF
TRBV15,TRBJ2-2,few,-,TGTGCCACCAGCAGAGATTTTGGAGGGAGAGGAACCTCCGGGGAGCTGTTTTTT,CATSRDFGGRGTSGELFF
TRBV1,TRBJ1-1,-,-,TGCGCCAGCAGTCTTGGGTGGGGCCAAGCTTTCTTT,CASSLGWGQAFF
TRBV30,TRBJ2-7,-,-,TGTGCCTGGGGGATCGCCTACGAGCAGTACTTC,CAWGIAYEQYF
TRBV7-7,TRBJ1-3,-,-,TGTGCCAGCAGCTCCCTTCAGGGCACTGGAAACACCATATATTTT,CASSSLQGTGNTIYF
TRBV19,TRBJ2-1,once,TRBD1,TGTGCCAGTAGTGGGTGGACAGGGCCTAATATCGGGCAGTTCTTC,CASSGWTGPNIGQFF
TRBV19,TRBJ1-5,-,TRBD1,TGTGCCACCATGACAGGGAACCAGCCCCAGCATTTT,CATMTGNQPQHF
TRBV5-1,TRBJ2-2,-,-,TGCGCCAGCAGCTTGGGGCCGAGCACCGGGGAGCTGTTTTTT,CASSLGPSTGELFF
TRBV5-1,TRBJ1-1,-,TRBD1,TGCGCCAGCAGCTTGTACTACGGGACAGGGGCCACTGAAGCTTTCTTT,CASSLYYGTGATEAFF
TRBV19,TRBJ2-4,few,-,TGTGCCAGTAGAGTAAAAAACATTCAGTACTTC,CASRVKNIQYF
TRBV6-8,TRBJ1-2,-,-,TGTGCCAGCAGTTTTATTTCAGGGGACTATGGCTACACCTTC,CASSFISGDYGYTF
TRBV6-8,TRBJ2-7,medium-sized,TRBD1,TGTGCCAGCAGCCCGACAGGGGGCCCGGGCGAGCAGTACTTC,CASSPTGGPGEQYF
TRBV11-3,TRBJ2-3,-,TRBD2,TGTGCCAGCAGCCAAAGACTAGCGGGGGGGGATACGCAGTATTTT,CASSQRLAGGDTQYF
TRBV19,TRBJ2-7,few,-,TGTGCCAGTAGTATCTTCCTCGGATACGAGCAGTACTTC,CASSIFLGYEQYF
TRBV19,TRBJ1-6,-,TRBD1,TGTGCCAGCCAAGGGACAGGGGGTAATTCACCCCTCCACTTT,CASQGTGGNSPLHF
TRBV6-8,TRBJ2-7,-,-,TGTGCCAGCAGTTACTCGACCGGGAACTCCTACGAGCAGTACTTC,CASSYSTGNSYEQYF
TRBV6-8,TRBJ2-3,-,TRBD2,TGTGCCAGCAGACCGGGACTAGCGGGAGGCACAGATACGCAGTATTTT,CASRPGLAGGTDTQYF
TRBV19,TRBJ1-5,-,-,TGTGCCAGTAACTCGGACAGAAGTAGGTGGAATCAGCCCCAGCATTTT,CASNSDRSRWNQPQHF
TRBV28,TRBJ2-1,-,-,TGTGCCAGCAGTTTAGTCCAGAGCTCCTACAATGAGCAGTTCTTC,CASSLVQSSYNEQFF
TRBV14,TRBJ2-3,few,-,TGTGCCAGCAGCCAAGTCATTGGTGGAGATACGCAGTATTTT,CASSQVIGGDTQYF
TRBV2,TRBJ2-2,-,-,TGTGCCAGCAGCATATCGAACACCGGGGAGCTGTTTTTT,CASSISNTGELFF
TRBV10-3,TRBJ2-4,-,-,TGTGCCATCAGTGAGTCTCGGTTAGCCAAAAACATTCAGTACTTC,CAISESRLAKNIQYF
TRBV30,TRBJ1-1,-,TRBD1,TGTGCCTGGAGTTTAAACAGGGGCGAAGCTTTCTTT,CAWSLNRGEAFF